One sample yielded the 29 T cell receptor beta chains listed below, sequenced in a study of CD8 T cells in ankylosing spondylitis. TCRdb reanalysed the 5' RACE reads using MiXCR and keeps one entry per CDR3 protein. The data contain about 260,000 distinct CDR3 sequences, 15% to 20% of them singletons. Sequencing input: blood, either unsorted or a sorted T cell fraction (not recorded which). These receptors originate from a male donor with ankylosing spondylitis or in good health (not recorded which).

The chain is built from TRBV5-6 and TRBJ1-1; 7 bases are a match to TRBD1. Germline V gene sequence: CDR1 SGHDT, CDR2 YYEEEE. The junction had 7 bases not matched to a gene; V was cut back by 4 bases and J by 1 base. The length of the CDR3 is 15 residues. CDR3 DNA sequence: TGTGCCAGCAGCCTTATAGGACAGGAGAACACTGAAGCTTTCTTT. This translates into CASSLIGQENTEAFF.

This clonotype was seen a handful of times. V is TRBV27 and J is TRBJ2-5; D unresolved. V lost 8 bases and J 5 bases, leaving 15 bases between the germline ends. The CDR3 spans 13 residues. The germline CDR1 and CDR2 sequences are MNHEY and SMNVEV (reference sequence). The CDR3 spells CASATFLRETQYF. The CDR3 DNA reads as TGTGCCAGCGCCACTTTTTTGCGGGAGACCCAGTACTTC.

The rearrangement uses TRBV5-6 and TRBJ2-4, with 8 bases lining up with TRBD1. The CDR3 loop spans 16 amino acids. The germline CDR1 and CDR2 sequences are SGHDT and YYEEEE. The V and J ends lost 4 bases and 3 bases, in that order; junction bases with no gene match: 9. The chain's CDR3 is CASSTTGVGGKNIQYF. CDR3 coding DNA: TGTGCCAGCAGCACGACAGGGGTTGGCGGCAAAAACATTCAGTACTTC.

This clonotype has at least ten counts. This chain joins TRBV6-5 and TRBJ2-5; 7 bases are a match to TRBD1. CDR1 MNHEY and CDR2 SVGAGI come from the germline V gene. CDR3 length: 15 amino acids. With 0 bases clipped from V and 4 bases from J, the junction kept 5 bases outside the gene matches. The CDR3 bases are TGTGCCAGCAGTTACTCTCGACAGGGCGGAGAGACCCAGTACTTC. Its translation: CASSYSRQGGETQYF.

The chain employs TRBV11-2 and TRBJ1-4; 7 positions match TRBD1. The CDR3 runs 15 residues. Germline V gene lookup returns CDR1 SGHAT and CDR2 FQNNGV. V lost 0 bases to trimming and J lost 8 bases; unmatched junction nucleotides: 6. The CDR3 spells CASSLEYRGREKLFF. The CDR3 nucleotides read TGTGCCAGCAGCTTAGAGTACAGGGGCAGGGAAAAACTGTTTTTT.

V usage is TRBV5-4 and J usage is TRBJ2-7; the match to TRBD2 covers 8 bases. Germline assignment: CDR1 SGHNT and CDR2 YYREEE (reference sequence). Trimming at V came to 0 bases and at J to 0 bases, leaving 14 bases not matched to a gene. The CDR3 has 19 residues. The CDR3 DNA follows: TGTGCCAGCAGCTTGGATCTTAGTGGTGTCAGCGGGAGCTCCTACGAGCAGTACGTC. It specifies CASSLDLSGVSGSSYEQYV.

The chain couples TRBV4-1 to TRBJ1-6, with D possibly being TRBD1 (5 bases). V was pared by 0 bases and J by 8 bases, with 17 bases between. There are 17 residues in the CDR3. Germline lookup yields CDR1 MGHRA and CDR2 YSYEKL. The CDR3 reads CASSQDSPGGGDSPLHF. The CDR3 region has the DNA TGCGCCAGCAGCCAAGATTCCCCCGGCGGAGGGGATTCACCCCTCCACTTT.

The table lists this clonotype with many counts. The chain recombines TRBV6-2 or TRBV6-3 with TRBJ2-7; the D gene is possibly TRBD2 (6 bases). There are 14 residues in the CDR3. V gave up 0 bases and J gave up 5 bases, with 11 bases separating them. Germline V CDR1 and CDR2: MNHEY, SVGEGT. The CDR3 sequence: CASSYSSTSHEQYV. CDR3 DNA: TGTGCCAGCAGTTACTCGAGTACTAGCCACGAGCAGTACGTC.

The rearrangement joins TRBV2 to TRBJ1-2; 10 bases line up with TRBD1. The V gene end was trimmed by 5 bases and the J gene end by 0 bases; junction bases not matched to a gene: 6. Per germline, CDR1 SNHLY and CDR2 FYNNEI. The CDR3 contains 16 residues. The CDR3 loop is CASSTLGTGANYGYTF. CDR3 bases: TGTGCCAGCAGTACCCTCGGGACAGGGGCTAACTATGGCTACACCTTC.

V is TRBV28 and J is TRBJ1-4; D is unresolved. The CDR3 extends over 14 amino acids. Looked up from germline, CDR1 is MDHEN and CDR2 is SYDVKM. Trimming stripped 3 bases from V and 5 bases from J, with 10 bases between. The CDR3 DNA reads as TGTGCCAGCAGTTTTGTGGGCAGAAATGAAAAACTGTTTTTT. This gives the protein CASSFVGRNEKLFF.

The gene calls are TRBV5-1 and TRBJ2-4, with 11 bases aligning to TRBD1. From germline, CDR1 is SGHRS and CDR2 YFSETQ. The CDR3 consists of 13 residues. Trimming cost V 4 bases and J 8 bases; bases outside gene matches: 2. Written as DNA, the CDR3 is TGCGCCAGCAGCCTGGGACAGGGGGACATTCAGTACTTC. This sequence encodes CASSLGQGDIQYF.

This clonotype has a count of ten or more. V is TRBV3-1 and J is TRBJ2-1, with 7 bases fitting TRBD1. Germline V CDR1 and CDR2: LGHDT, YNNKEL (reference sequence). The CDR3 consists of 13 residues. V gave up 3 bases and J gave up 6 bases; unmatched junction bases: 2. DNA of the CDR3: TGTGCCAGCAGCCAGGGGACAGCCAATGAGCAGTTCTTC. Amino acids: CASSQGTANEQFF.

V usage is TRBV12-3 or TRBV12-4 and J usage is TRBJ2-5; no definite D call. The CDR3 runs to 13 residues. Between the trimmed V and J ends, which lost 5 bases and 4 bases, there was a span of 11 bases. Written as DNA, the CDR3 is TGTGCCAGCAGTCACCCCGGACGAGAGACCCAGTACTTC. It is translated as CASSHPGRETQYF.

The sample holds a few counts of this clonotype. The chain employs TRBV2 and TRBJ2-4, with D perhaps assigned TRBD1 or TRBD2 (5 bases each). The CDR3 is made up of 17 amino acids. V gave up 1 base and J gave up 2 bases, with 15 bases separating them. Germline-derived CDR1 and CDR2 are SNHLY and FYNNEI. CDR3 sequence reads: CASSEDATRGPKNIQYF. CDR3 in DNA: TGTGCCAGCAGTGAAGACGCCACACGGGGACCCAAAAACATTCAGTACTTC.

This clonotype has a single count. This chain uses TRBV6-5 with TRBJ1-2; no clear D. Germline assignment: CDR1 MNHEY and CDR2 SVGAGI. Trimming left V 4 bases short and J 5 bases short, with 17 bases between. CDR3 length: 15 amino acids. The CDR3 region is CASSSRPTDLYGYTF. The DNA for the CDR3 is TGTGCCAGCAGTTCCCGACCGACGGATTTGTATGGCTACACCTTC.

This rearrangement joins TRBV5-1 to TRBJ1-6; 7 nucleotides match TRBD1. The CDR3 spans 15 residues. Germline assignment: CDR1 SGHRS and CDR2 YFSETQ. After removal of 3 bases from V and 7 bases from J, the junction contained 7 bases not matched to a gene. The CDR3 region is CASSSSDRANSPLHF. CDR3 in DNA: TGCGCCAGCAGCTCCTCTGACAGGGCGAATTCACCCCTCCACTTT.

The chain couples TRBV5-1 to TRBJ1-2, with 7 nucleotides matching TRBD1. V lost 2 bases, J lost 4 bases, and 2 bases stayed unmatched. Germline V lookup: CDR1 SGHRS, CDR2 YFSETQ. The CDR3 has 13 amino acids. This chain's CDR3 is CASSLEGAYGYTF. The CDR3 DNA sequence: TGCGCCAGCAGCTTAGAGGGGGCCTATGGCTACACCTTC.

This clonotype was observed a few times. The V call is TRBV29-1, the J call TRBJ2-1; tentative D call: TRBD2 (5 bases). The V end was cut by 8 bases, the J end by 0 bases, with 14 bases between. Germline V CDR1 and CDR2: SQVTM, ANQGSEA. The CDR3 loop spans 14 amino acids. The CDR3 reads CSSDGESSYNEQFF. The CDR3 DNA sequence: TGCAGCTCAGACGGGGAAAGCTCCTACAATGAGCAGTTCTTC.

The chain uses TRBV6-5 and TRBJ2-7; no firm D call. This CDR3 has 13 residues. Germline CDR1 reads MNHEY; CDR2 reads SVGAGI. CDR3 region: CASSDSTSYEQYV. In DNA, the CDR3 is TGTGCCAGCAGTGACTCCACGTCCTACGAGCAGTACGTC.

A few counts support this clonotype. The chain links TRBV6-5 to TRBJ2-3, with D uncertain. V was pared by 2 bases and J by 0 bases, with 3 bases between. The CDR3 spans 13 residues. Looked up from germline, CDR1 is MNHEY and CDR2 is SVGAGI. The CDR3 protein is CASSYKSTDTQYF. CDR3 nucleotides: TGTGCCAGCAGTTACAAGAGCACAGATACGCAGTATTTT.

CDR3 sequence: CASSLVGVSGNTIYF. The CDR3 DNA reads TGCGCCAGCAGCTTGGTCGGGGTCTCTGGAAACACCATATATTTT. The rearrangement uses TRBV5-1 and TRBJ1-3; D not certain. CDR1 SGHRS and CDR2 YFSETQ come from the germline V gene. This CDR3 comprises 15 residues. Trimming took 0 bases from V and 0 from J, leaving 7 bases between them.

This clonotype was counted between two and nine times. The rearrangement joins TRBV25-1 to TRBJ2-7, with 10 bases that match TRBD1. This CDR3 region has 15 residues. Germline loops: CDR1 MGHDK, CDR2 SYGVNS. With V trimmed by 7 bases and J by 2 bases, 8 bases remained unmatched. DNA for the CDR3: TGTGCCAGCATCGATGAGGGACAGGGGCCCTACGAGCAGTACGTC. It translates to CASIDEGQGPYEQYV.

V usage is TRBV12-3 or TRBV12-4 and J usage is TRBJ2-2; TRBD2 agrees at 11 bases. The CDR3 runs 17 residues. J gave up 1 base and V 4 bases, and 5 bases lay outside the gene matches. CDR3: CASSSVTSGGNTGELFF. The DNA of the CDR3 is TGTGCCAGCAGTTCCGTCACTAGCGGGGGGAACACCGGGGAGCTGTTTTTT.

The rearrangement joins TRBV12-3 or TRBV12-4 to TRBJ2-3, with D tentatively TRBD2 (5 bases). This CDR3 region has 17 residues. The CDR3 protein is CTLSLAKDWLSTDTQYF. DNA for the CDR3: TGTACCCTCAGTTTAGCTAAGGACTGGCTTAGCACAGATACGCAGTATTTT.

About this clonotype itself: This could be a read error, since a much larger clone is one nucleotide away. The gene calls are TRBV29-1 and TRBJ1-1; no reliable D call. From germline, CDR1 is SQVTM and CDR2 ANQGSEA. The V gene lost 7 bases and the J gene lost 4 bases, with 10 bases spanning the gap. This CDR3 region has 11 residues. CDR3 nucleotide sequence: TGCAGCGCCCCCGATGGCACTGAAGCTTTCTTT. Residues: CSAPDGTEAFF.

The chain couples TRBV4-1 to TRBJ2-3; TRBD2 agrees at 12 bases. Germline CDR1 is MGHRA and CDR2 is YSYEKL. The CDR3 is 16 amino acids. J gave up 6 bases and V 4 bases, and 8 bases lay outside the gene matches. CDR3 in amino acids: CASSLLGLAGKDTQYF. CDR3 nucleotide sequence: TGCGCCAGCAGCCTCCTCGGACTAGCGGGAAAGGATACGCAGTATTTT.

This clonotype was detected many times. The chain employs TRBV3-1 and TRBJ2-5, with TRBD2 as a possible D gene (6 bases). The CDR3 covers 13 residues. The V end was cut by 5 bases, the J end by 2 bases, with 9 bases between. Germline V gene lookup returns CDR1 LGHDT and CDR2 YNNKEL (reference sequence). CDR3 residues: CASSGLLQETQYF. Here the CDR3 DNA reads TGTGCCAGCAGCGGACTATTACAAGAGACCCAGTACTTC.

The gene calls are TRBV3-1 and TRBJ1-1; 8 nucleotides agree with TRBD1. Germline V gene sequence: CDR1 LGHDT, CDR2 YNNKEL (reference sequence). V lost 4 bases, J lost 6 bases, and 7 bases stayed unmatched. The length of the CDR3 is 14 residues. CDR3 residues: CASSRGQGGPEAFF. In DNA, the CDR3 is TGTGCCAGCAGCCGAGGACAGGGTGGACCTGAAGCTTTCTTT.

This chain links TRBV20-1 with TRBJ2-1, with D possibly being TRBD2 (5 bases). Trimming shortened V by 2 bases and J by 6 bases, and 20 bases separated the two germline ends. Looked up from germline, CDR1 is DFQATT and CDR2 is SNEGSKA (reference sequence). The CDR3 extends over 16 amino acids. DNA of the CDR3: TGCAGTGCTAGAAACCCCACCGGACTGGCGGGCAATGAGCAGTTCTTC. Translating gives CSARNPTGLAGNEQFF.